This T cell receptor (beta chain) is drawn from a study of CD8 T cells in ankylosing spondylitis. The study's findings and limits: Enrichment of disease-linked clones was reportedly significant in matched ankylosing spondylitis synovial fluid.

TCRdb re-called the 5' RACE reads through MiXCR, storing one row per CDR3 protein. Of some 300,000 distinct CDR3 sequences listed, more than 20% are singletons. This clonotype was observed many times. Its matching antigen is unknown. The CDR3 is 10 amino acids. Germline CDR1 reads SEHNR; CDR2 reads FQNEAQ (reference sequence). Trimming took off 5 bases at V and 4 bases at J, with 3 bases between the two ends. This clonotype originated in a female donor with ankylosing spondylitis or in good health (not recorded which). The chain has TRBV7-9 and TRBJ2-7; D not resolved. The sample taken for sequencing was blood, either unsorted or a sorted T cell fraction (not recorded which). CDR3 in DNA: TGTGCCAGCAGCGGGTACGAGCAGTACTTC. Translation: CASSGYEQYF.